The present T cell receptor (beta chain) was sequenced within a study of T cell responses to AZD1222 COVID-19 vaccine. The overall study: Timing groups of about 4 and about 12 weeks for second doses were pooled.

The table came from immunoSEQ multiplex PCR; TCRdb's copy has only in-frame clones and leaves some out. The table includes about 67,000 clones, less than 90% detected once. Overall study results and limits: Of the AZD1222 recipients, only 5 or 6 were seropositive at baseline. Spike regions recognized by vaccine-associated CD4 TCRs spanned the protein, led by 160-218 and 743-854. Females made up more of the donors, who were largely white British, and clonal diversity may have come out too low.

Unmatched junction bases numbered 3, after V lost 6 bases and J lost 3 bases. The CDR3 runs to 13 residues. The germline V gene has CDR1 SGHTA and CDR2 FQGNSA. Remarks on this clone: Its antigen is undetermined.

This TCR was recovered from an adult in good health. The chain recombines TRBV7-2 with TRBJ2-3; 7 bases fit TRBD2. Specimen: peripheral blood, collected on day 0 of AZD1222 vaccination. The CDR3 loop is CASRPSGTDTQYF. CDR3 sequence (DNA): TGTGCCAGCAGACCTAGCGGTACAGATACGCAGTATTTT.